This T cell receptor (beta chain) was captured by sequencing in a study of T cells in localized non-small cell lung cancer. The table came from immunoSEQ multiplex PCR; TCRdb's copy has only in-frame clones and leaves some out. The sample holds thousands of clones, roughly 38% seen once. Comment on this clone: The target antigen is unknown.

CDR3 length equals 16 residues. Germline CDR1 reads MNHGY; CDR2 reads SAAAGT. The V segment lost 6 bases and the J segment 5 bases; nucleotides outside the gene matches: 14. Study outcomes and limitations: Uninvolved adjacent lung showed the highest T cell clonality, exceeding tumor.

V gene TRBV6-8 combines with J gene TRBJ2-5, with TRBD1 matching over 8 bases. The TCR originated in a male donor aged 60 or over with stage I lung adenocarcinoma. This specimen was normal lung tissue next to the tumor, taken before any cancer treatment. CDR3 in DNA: TGTGCCAGCAGGAACCCCGGACAGGGCCTGGTCGAGACCCAGTACTTC. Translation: CASRNPGQGLVETQYF.